One and the same sample provided the 24 T cell receptor beta chains below, sequenced in a study of blood T cells in healthy people across ages (dated by TCRdb to the mid-2010s). The library was made by 5' RACE. The reads were generated on an Illumina HiSeq 2500. A second 7 to 11 cycle PCR used a sample-barcoded 5' primer and a J-beta primer mix. Clones were called with MiXCR by TCRdb after fastp trimmed the public reads at Q25, and only in-frame beta chains were retained. Rows are combined by CDR3 protein, so each entry shows the most common genes and DNA. This sample lists about 1.6 million distinct CDR3 sequences; 30% to 35% were detected once. Jointly, the top ten make up approximately 11% of the sample. The material sequenced was blood. The receptors stem from a woman aged 25 to 39 in good health.

CDR3 region: CSARAGLAGVEQFF. CDR3 in DNA: TGCAGTGCTAGAGCTGGGCTAGCGGGAGTTGAGCAGTTCTTC. The V and J genes are TRBV20-1 and TRBJ2-1; 10 bases map to TRBD2. J gave up 9 bases and V 1 base, and 6 bases lay outside the gene matches. Germline lookup yields CDR1 DFQATT and CDR2 SNEGSKA (reference sequence). The CDR3 is 14 amino acids.

This clonotype came up once. Sequence at one end of the junction differs from germline and may be a read error. V and J are TRBV6-2 or TRBV6-3 and TRBJ2-3, with 11 bases identical to TRBD2. The germline gives CDR1 MNHEY, CDR2 SVGEGT. The CDR3 has 16 amino acids. CDR3 nucleotides: TGTGCCAGCAGTTCGCTAGCGGGGGGAGGCACAGATACGCGGTATTTT. The encoded protein is CASSSLAGGGTDTRYF.

V gene TRBV10-1 combines with J gene TRBJ1-5, with no clear D. The V end lost 3 bases, the J end lost 4 bases, and 13 bases lay between the germline ends. The germline V gene has CDR1 WNHNN and CDR2 SYGVQD (reference sequence). The CDR3 extends over 15 amino acids. The CDR3 DNA reads as TGCGCCAGCAGTGAAGAGAAATGGTGGAATCAGCCCCAGCATTTT. Translated: CASSEEKWWNQPQHF.

The V and J genes are TRBV6-5 and TRBJ2-7; no reliable D call. The CDR3 has 15 amino acids. Deletions cut 2 bases from V and 2 bases from J, with 13 bases between. Germline V CDR1 and CDR2: MNHEY, SVGAGI. The CDR3: CASSYGFQRAYEQYF. Here the CDR3 DNA reads TGTGCCAGCAGTTACGGTTTCCAGCGAGCCTACGAGCAGTACTTC.

This clonotype showed up just a few times. V gene TRBV6-4 combines with J gene TRBJ2-1; weak D call: TRBD2 (6 bases). Trimming took 6 bases from V and 10 from J, leaving 19 bases between them. The CDR3 has 14 residues. Germline lookup yields CDR1 MRHNA and CDR2 SNTAGT. The CDR3: CASSRRENGVEQFF. In nucleotides, the CDR3 is TGTGCCAGCAGCCGGAGGGAAAACGGAGTCGAGCAGTTCTTC.

The rearrangement joins TRBV15 to TRBJ2-7, with D unresolved. CDR3 size: 15 residues. Trimming shortened V by 0 bases and J by 0 bases, and 9 bases separated the two germline ends. Looked up from germline, CDR1 is LNHNV and CDR2 is YYDKDF (reference sequence). CDR3 protein: CATSRDPRSSYEQYF. CDR3 DNA sequence: TGTGCCACCAGCAGAGATCCGCGTTCCTCCTACGAGCAGTACTTC.

The chain is built from TRBV4-1 and TRBJ1-4; TRBD1 is a possible D gene (5 bases). The CDR3 consists of 15 residues. Germline CDR1 is MGHRA and CDR2 is YSYEKL. The V end was cut by 4 bases, the J end by 8 bases, with 17 bases between. CDR3 coding DNA: TGCGCCAGCAGCCTCCTGGGGGGGTCGGACGAAAAACTGTTTTTT. It codes for CASSLLGGSDEKLFF.

The V gene is TRBV20-1, the J gene TRBJ2-1; 9 bases match TRBD2. The V and J ends lost 3 bases and 3 bases, in that order; junction bases with no gene match: 9. This CDR3 is 16 amino acids long. Germline V gene data show CDR1 as DFQATT and CDR2 as SNEGSKA (reference sequence). The CDR3 nucleotides are TGCAGTGCTAGCCATGGGCTAGCGGGATACTACAATGAGCAGTTCTTC. This sequence encodes CSASHGLAGYYNEQFF.

A remark on this clonotype: A much larger clonotype is one base distant, so this may be a read error. The V gene is TRBV27, the J gene TRBJ1-1, with 10 bases identical to TRBD1. The CDR3 sequence is 15 residues long. Losses at the gene ends were 6 bases for V and 1 base for J; bases not matched to a gene: 5. In germline, CDR1 is MNHEY, CDR2 SMNVEV (reference sequence). CDR3: CASSPGTGANTEAFF. The CDR3 DNA sequence: TGTGCCAGCAGCCCGGGGACAGGGGCGAACACTGAAGCTTTCTTT.

This clonotype was seen more than once but under ten times. This chain connects TRBV29-1 to TRBJ2-7, with a weak D call TRBD1 (6 bases). This CDR3 region has 12 residues. Germline V CDR1 and CDR2: SQVTM, ANQGSEA. Trimming left V 4 bases short and J 0 bases short, with 7 bases between. Here the CDR3 DNA reads TGCAGCGTTGTCAGGGGCTCCTACGAGCAGTACTTC. Protein sequence: CSVVRGSYEQYF.

This clonotype was seen at least ten times. The chain joins TRBV12-3 or TRBV12-4 to TRBJ2-1, with TRBD2 identical over 14 bases. V gave up 5 bases and J gave up 5 bases; unmatched junction bases: 5. CDR3 length: 16 amino acids. In DNA form, the CDR3 reads TGTGCCAGCAGTATACGACTAGCGGGAGGGCACAATGAGCAGTTCTTC. Protein: CASSIRLAGGHNEQFF.

The chain couples TRBV5-5 to TRBJ1-5; tentatively, D is TRBD1 (5 bases). Per germline, CDR1 SGHKS and CDR2 YYEKEE (reference sequence). The CDR3 runs to 15 residues. With 4 bases removed from V and 2 bases from J, the gap between germline ends came to 13 bases. CDR3 residues: CASSPGVGGNQPQHF. CDR3 in DNA: TGTGCCAGCAGCCCGGGGGTGGGGGGCAATCAGCCCCAGCATTTT.

This clonotype was counted once. This sequence joins TRBV7-2 and TRBJ1-2; 8 bases align to TRBD1. Germline V lookup: CDR1 SGHTA, CDR2 FQGNSA. The CDR3 totals 14 residues. Trimming took 5 bases from V and 7 from J; bases not matched to a gene: 9. CDR3 bases: TGTGCCAGCAGCATAGGACAGGGTTATCTTGGCTACACCTTC. It is translated as CASSIGQGYLGYTF.

J is TRBJ2-1 and V is TRBV7-3, with 12 bases identical to TRBD2. V dropped 5 bases and J dropped 7; count of bases not matched to a gene: 6. Germline CDR1 and CDR2: SGHTA and FQGTGA. The CDR3 is 15 residues long. The CDR3 sequence is CASSLLAGGKNEQFF. As DNA, the CDR3 is TGTGCCAGCAGCCTACTAGCGGGAGGAAAAAATGAGCAGTTCTTC.

This clonotype has a handful of counts. V is TRBV20-1 and J is TRBJ2-1; 11 bases agree with TRBD2. The CDR3 is made up of 16 amino acids. Unmatched junction bases numbered 3, after V lost 2 bases and J lost 0 bases. In germline, CDR1 is DFQATT, CDR2 SNEGSKA (reference sequence). In DNA, the CDR3 is TGCAGTGCTAGATTAGCGGGAGGGCCCTCCTACAATGAGCAGTTCTTC. Its translation: CSARLAGGPSYNEQFF.

At least ten counts were recorded for this clonotype. The V gene is TRBV5-1, the J gene TRBJ1-2; possibly TRBD1 for D (6 bases). Germline CDR1 is SGHRS and CDR2 is YFSETQ. Trimming removed 4 bases from V and 6 bases from J, with 13 bases in between. The CDR3 length is 13 residues. The CDR3 DNA follows: TGCGCCAGCAGCGGCGGGACAAACCATGGCTACACCTTC. As protein: CASSGGTNHGYTF.

The CDR3 reads CASSSRGISGPGELFF. The DNA of the CDR3 is TGTGCCAGCAGCTCGAGGGGAATCAGCGGCCCCGGGGAGCTGTTTTTT. The chain couples TRBV7-2 to TRBJ2-2; D may correspond to TRBD1 or TRBD2 (5 bases each). CDR1 and CDR2 (germline): SGHTA, FQGNSA. The CDR3 covers 16 residues. Trimming shortened V by 4 bases and J by 6 bases, and 18 bases separated the two germline ends.

This clonotype was counted a single time. It may be a read error: a sequence one base away is much more abundant. The V gene is TRBV12-3 or TRBV12-4, the J gene TRBJ2-2, with D uncertain. This CDR3 has 15 residues. Trimming removed 1 base at V and 1 base at J, with 7 bases between. CDR3 sequence: CASSLDPLNTGELFF. In DNA, the CDR3 is TGTGCCAGCAGTTTAGACCCATTGAACACCGGGGAGCTGTTTTTT.

This clonotype was counted ten times or more. The V and J genes are TRBV10-3 and TRBJ1-2; TRBD1 agrees at 9 bases. The CDR3 extends over 13 amino acids. V lost 11 bases and J lost 3; bases outside the gene matches: 7. CDR1 is ENHRY and CDR2 is SYGVKD in the germline V gene. CDR3 coding DNA: TGTGCCGTCACAGGGGGCAGTGACTATGGCTACACCTTC. This translates into CAVTGGSDYGYTF.

This chain links TRBV20-1 with TRBJ2-3, with 10 bases matching TRBD2. Losses at the gene ends were 6 bases for V and 2 bases for J; bases not matched to a gene: 8. The CDR3 length is 15 residues. The germline V gene encodes CDR1 DFQATT and CDR2 SNEGSKA (reference sequence). The CDR3 reads CSATGTSDHTDTQYF. The CDR3 DNA is TGCAGTGCAACCGGGACTAGCGATCACACAGATACGCAGTATTTT.

This clonotype was seen more than once but under ten times. V gene TRBV11-2 combines with J gene TRBJ2-1; a possible D gene is TRBD2 (6 bases). V dropped 5 bases and J dropped 2 bases, with 13 bases sitting between them. This CDR3 is 15 amino acids long. Germline CDR1 reads SGHAT; CDR2 reads FQNNGV. The CDR3 DNA follows: TGTGCCAGCAGCGCTACGGGAGTACCCTACAATGAGCAGTTCTTC. Translating it yields CASSATGVPYNEQFF. The full variable domain, with the rest looked up from reference TRBV11-2 and TRBJ2-1, is EAGVAQSPRYKIIEKRQSVAFWCNPISGHATLYWYQQILGQGPKLLIQFQNNGVVDDSQLPKDRFSAERLKGVDSTLKIQPAKLEDSAVYLCASSATGVPYNEQFFGPGTRLTVL.

The J gene is TRBJ1-1, the V gene TRBV28; no reliable D call. CDR1 and CDR2 from the germline V gene are MDHEN and SYDVKM. This CDR3 is built from 13 residues. V was shortened by 6 bases and J by 1 base, with 9 bases between the two germline ends. In DNA, the CDR3 is TGTGCCAGCAGATCTACCTGGAACACTGAAGCTTTCTTT. This translates into CASRSTWNTEAFF.

The chain joins TRBV7-9 to TRBJ2-2; 8 positions agree with TRBD2. The CDR3 sequence is 15 residues long. Germline CDR1 SEHNR, CDR2 FQNEAQ (reference sequence). Germline trimming cut 7 bases from V and 7 bases from J; bases unmatched to any gene: 11. The CDR3 DNA is TGTGCCAGCACCCCATCGGGGGGGCGCGTCGGGGAGCTGTTTTTT. This gives the protein CASTPSGGRVGELFF.

This clonotype turned up a few times. The chain couples TRBV20-1 to TRBJ2-1, with D possibly matching TRBD2 (5 bases). With 3 bases removed from V and 10 bases from J, the gap between germline ends came to 10 bases. Per germline, CDR1 DFQATT and CDR2 SNEGSKA (reference sequence). This CDR3 has 11 residues. The CDR3 protein is CSARRVGEQFF. The CDR3 DNA follows: TGCAGTGCTAGGAGGGTAGGGGAGCAGTTCTTC.